This T cell receptor beta chain was recovered during a study of blood T cells in healthy people across ages. A second PCR of about 6 to 12 cycles used a sample-barcoded 5' primer and a J-beta primer mix. TCRdb called the 5' RACE reads again in MiXCR, with one record for every CDR3 protein. The table lists over a million distinct CDR3 sequences, over 35% of them singletons. In this sample, this clonotype turned up a few times. The CDR3 totals 12 residues. Trimming took off 5 bases at V and 6 bases at J, with 9 bases between the two ends. The V gene is TRBV12-3 or TRBV12-4, the J gene TRBJ2-3; D uncertain. The sequencing sample was made of blood. This TCR was sampled from a woman aged 55-69 years in good health. The CDR3 nucleotides are TGTGCCAGCAGTCGGTCCGGGGATACGCAGTATTTT. Translated: CASSRSGDTQYF.